These 9 T cell receptor beta chains came from one sample sequenced in a study of blood T cell repertoires in COVID-19. Generated by immunoSEQ multiplex PCR, the TCRdb table keeps only in-frame clones and is missing some. This sample has about 100,000 clones, with about 86% found just once. The sample taken for sequencing was peripheral blood. These TCRs come from a human donor in a cohort sampled during active COVID-19.

The chain carries TRBV2 and TRBJ2-1; unclear D gene. The CDR3 has 14 residues. V lost 5 bases and J 6 bases, leaving 14 bases between the germline ends. Germline CDR1 reads SNHLY; CDR2 reads FYNNEI. The CDR3 protein is CASSYDKIPNEQFF. DNA of the CDR3: TGTGCCAGCAGTTACGACAAAATCCCCAATGAGCAGTTCTTC.

The V gene is TRBV30, the J gene TRBJ2-3, with TRBD2 matching 11 bases. The trim removed 4 bases at V and 4 bases at J, leaving 7 bases unmatched. CDR1 is GTSNPN, CDR2 SVGIG, per germline (reference sequence). The CDR3 runs 15 residues. CDR3 nucleotide sequence: TGTGCCTGGAATTCATTAGCGGGAGGGGCAGATACGCAGTATTTT. As protein: CAWNSLAGGADTQYF.

The chain is built from TRBV6-1 and TRBJ2-5; the D gene is possibly TRBD2 (6 bases). This CDR3 spans 17 amino acids. Trimming removed 2 bases at V and 5 bases at J, with 21 bases between. The V gene's germline CDR1 is MNHNS and CDR2 SASEGT. The CDR3 reads CASSERGRGAGRETQYF. The CDR3 bases are TGTGCCAGCAGTGAAAGAGGAAGGGGTGCTGGGAGGGAGACCCAGTACTTC.

The chain combines TRBV3-1 (or the pseudogene TRBV3-2) with TRBJ2-5; D possibly corresponds to TRBD2 (5 bases). The CDR3 has 14 amino acids. The germline V gene has CDR1 LGHDT and CDR2 YNNKEL (reference sequence). V gave up 2 bases and J gave up 5 bases, with 12 bases separating them. The CDR3 DNA sequence: TGTGCCAGCAGCCAAAGCGGTGGCCTGGAGACCCAGTACTTC. This sequence encodes CASSQSGGLETQYF.

This chain's CDR3 is CASTGGVAGGRKTQYF. Here the CDR3 DNA reads TGTGCCAGCACCGGGGGAGTGGCGGGAGGCAGGAAGACCCAGTACTTC. The rearrangement uses TRBV27 and TRBJ2-5; 8 bases line up with TRBD2. J gave up 6 bases and V 7 bases, and 16 bases lay outside the gene matches. Germline V gives CDR1 MNHEY, CDR2 SMNVEV (reference sequence). The CDR3 is 16 residues long.

This clone was seen a single time. This sequence joins TRBV2 and TRBJ1-5; 7 nucleotides agree with TRBD1. Germline loops: CDR1 SNHLY, CDR2 FYNNEI. The V gene end was trimmed by 6 bases and the J gene end by 7 bases; junction bases not matched to a gene: 6. The CDR3 length is 13 residues. CDR3 sequence reads: CASRTGARQPQHF. As DNA, the CDR3 is TGTGCCAGCAGAACAGGGGCGAGGCAGCCCCAGCATTTT.

This chain links TRBV6-1 with TRBJ2-7; 7 positions agree with TRBD1. The V and J ends lost 2 bases and 2 bases, in that order; junction bases with no gene match: 6. The CDR3 runs to 15 residues. The germline CDR1 and CDR2 sequences are MNHNS and SASEGT. For the CDR3, the DNA is TGTGCCAGCAGTGAACAGGGGACAGTCCCCTACGAGCAGTACTTC. It translates to CASSEQGTVPYEQYF.

This chain connects TRBV5-1 to TRBJ1-3; TRBD1 is a possible D gene (5 bases). Deletions cut 3 bases from V and 4 bases from J, with 14 bases between. Germline V gene data show CDR1 as SGHRS and CDR2 as YFSETQ. CDR3 length: 15 residues. CDR3 loop: CASSSLPGRGNTIYF. CDR3 DNA: TGCGCCAGCAGCTCCCTGCCAGGGCGCGGAAACACCATATATTTT.

The CDR3 loop reads CASSPDRQETQYF. For the CDR3, the DNA is TGTGCCAGCAGCCCGGACAGGCAAGAGACCCAGTACTTC. This chain uses TRBV7-3 with TRBJ2-5; TRBD1 matches at 7 bases. The germline CDR1 and CDR2 sequences are SGHTA and FQGTGA. Germline trimming cut 5 bases from V and 2 bases from J; bases unmatched to any gene: 2. The CDR3 has 13 residues.